The 10 T cell receptor beta chains given below trace back to one sample, sequenced in a study of Ad26.COV2.S vaccination and SARS-CoV-2 variants. As for treatment: some 20 received Ad26.COV2.S at low or high dose, single or two shots; about 5 received placebo; per-sample allocation not given. At day 63 after the first vaccine or placebo injection, samples were drawn. Profiled with immunoSEQ multiplex PCR; TCRdb holds only in-frame clones, not every one. In the table there are about 220,000 clones, approximately 88% of which are singletons. This material consisted of peripheral blood, taken in a trial of Ad26.COV2.S vaccine versus placebo. All receptors derive from a person aged 18-60 years who received the Ad26.COV2.S COVID-19 vaccine or a placebo.

The V call is TRBV2, the J call TRBJ1-2, with D maybe TRBD1 (5 bases). CDR3 length equals 13 residues. Germline CDR1 reads SNHLY; CDR2 reads FYNNEI. V lost 8 bases and J 2 bases, leaving 12 bases between the germline ends. CDR3 sequence reads: CASPRGGNYGYTF. CDR3 DNA sequence: TGTGCCAGCCCCCGGGGGGGGAACTATGGCTACACCTTC.

The chain links TRBV6-5 to TRBJ1-5; no firm D call. The CDR3 length is 13 residues. CDR1 MNHEY and CDR2 SVGAGI come from the germline V gene. V lost 7 bases to trimming and J lost 4 bases, with 11 bases between them. The CDR3 reads CASMRGRNQPQHF. The CDR3 nucleotides are TGTGCCAGCATGCGGGGTAGAAATCAGCCCCAGCATTTT.

The J gene is TRBJ2-3, the V gene TRBV15; D is possibly TRBD2 (6 bases). The CDR3 spans 13 residues. V was clipped by 8 bases and J by 5 bases, with 14 bases between them. CDR1 LNHNV and CDR2 YYDKDF come from the germline V gene (reference sequence). CDR3 coding DNA: TGTGCCACCCGCGGCGGGATAGGAGATACGCAGTATTTT. Amino acid sequence: CATRGGIGDTQYF.

The CDR3 region has the DNA TGTGCCAGCAGTGAATCGTCCGGACAGGGGAGCCGAGAGCAGTACTTC. It codes for CASSESSGQGSREQYF. This sequence joins TRBV6-1 and TRBJ2-7, with 9 nucleotides matching TRBD1. The CDR3 runs 16 residues. Germline V lookup: CDR1 MNHNS, CDR2 SASEGT. Losses at the gene ends were 2 bases for V and 7 bases for J; bases not matched to a gene: 12.

CDR3 loop: CASSIVASGTGEQYF. CDR3 nucleotide sequence: TGTGCCAGTAGTATAGTGGCTAGCGGGACTGGCGAGCAGTACTTC. The genes are TRBV19 and TRBJ2-7, with TRBD2 matching over 9 bases. V lost 1 base, J lost 6 bases, and 7 bases stayed unmatched. The CDR3 is 15 residues long. Germline values: CDR1 LNHDA, CDR2 SQIVND (reference sequence).

CDR3 DNA: TGTGCCAGCCAACCCGGGGGCCAGAACACTGAAGCTTTCTTT. Its translation is CASQPGGQNTEAFF. The rearrangement links TRBV11-2 to TRBJ1-1; perhaps TRBD1 as D (6 bases). The CDR3 totals 14 residues. Looked up from germline, CDR1 is SGHAT and CDR2 is FQNNGV. Trimming cost V 8 bases and J 1 base, with 14 bases left between them. The full variable domain, completed using reference TRBV11-2 and TRBJ1-1, is EAGVAQSPRYKIIEKRQSVAFWCNPISGHATLYWYQQILGQGPKLLIQFQNNGVVDDSQLPKDRFSAERLKGVDSTLKIQPAKLEDSAVYLCASQPGGQNTEAFFGQGTRLTVV.

The chain recombines TRBV20-1 with TRBJ2-1, with D tentatively TRBD2 (5 bases). Looked up from germline, CDR1 is DFQATT and CDR2 is SNEGSKA (reference sequence). CDR3 length equals 13 residues. Trimming took 3 bases from V and 0 from J, leaving 6 bases between them. CDR3 bases: TGCAGTGCTAGTGCGGGCTCCTACAATGAGCAGTTCTTC. Residues: CSASAGSYNEQFF.

The CDR3 reads CASSLDSGRTGELFF. The CDR3, as DNA: TGCGCCAGCTCCCTCGATTCAGGGAGAACCGGGGAGCTGTTTTTT. The rearrangement links TRBV5-1 to TRBJ2-2; D could derive from TRBD1 or TRBD2 (5 bases each). CDR1 is SGHRS and CDR2 is YFSETQ in the germline V gene. V was trimmed by 7 bases and J by 5 bases, leaving 18 bases between them. The CDR3 extends over 15 amino acids.

There are a few counts of this clone. The chain combines TRBV6-6 with TRBJ1-2; 7 bases map to TRBD1. J was trimmed by 6 bases and V by 4 bases; bases with no gene match: 8. Germline lookup yields CDR1 MNHNY and CDR2 SVGAGI (reference sequence). The CDR3 runs 14 residues. The DNA of the CDR3 is TGTGCCAGCAGTTGGGCTACAGGGGTGGATGGCTACACCTTC. Its translation is CASSWATGVDGYTF.

J is TRBJ1-3 and V is TRBV6-2 or TRBV6-3; D not resolved. Germline V gene lookup returns CDR1 MNHEY and CDR2 SVGEGT. The CDR3 runs to 13 residues. With 0 bases removed from V and 4 bases from J, the gap between germline ends came to 4 bases. The CDR3 coding sequence is TGTGCCAGCAGTTACTCGACCGGAAACACCATATATTTT. It specifies CASSYSTGNTIYF.